This T cell receptor (beta chain) was sequenced during a study of OX40 agonist ivuxolimab in advanced cancers. Study-wide context: Therapy given before enrollment (anti-PD-1, anti-PD-L1 or anti-CTLA-4) was allowed, and around 41% had some.

Germline CDR1 SGHRS, CDR2 YFSETQ. The CDR3 covers 16 residues. J was trimmed by 1 base and V by 4 bases; bases with no gene match: 8. Remarks on this clone: Its target is not known.

Prior autoimmune disease or systemic immunosuppression barred patients. The study sampled blood at baseline, cycle 4 day 1, and cycle 7 day 1. The table came from immunoSEQ multiplex PCR; TCRdb's copy has only in-frame clones and leaves some out. The table records around 77,000 clones, about 73% of them present only once. General study results and limits: At 0.1 to 3.0 mg/kg, CD4+ and CD8+ blood T cells expanded clonally by week 6.

The chain is built from TRBV5-1 and TRBJ2-3; 8 bases fit TRBD1. Here the sequenced sample was CD4+ or CD8+ T cells sorted from blood, taken in a trial of the OX40 agonist ivuxolimab. This sequence was found in an adult with an advanced solid tumor such as melanoma, head and neck, liver or kidney cancer. This chain's CDR3 is CASSIVPGQGTDTQYF. In nucleotides, the CDR3 is TGCGCCAGCAGCATAGTCCCGGGACAGGGCACAGATACGCAGTATTTT.